This T cell receptor beta chain was captured by sequencing in a study of T cell responses to AZD1222 COVID-19 vaccine. Study results and caveats: There were mostly white British donors and more females than males, and clonal diversity was possibly underestimated. The study found vaccine-associated CD4 TCRs spanning spike, dominant at 160-218 and 743-854.

Second-dose intervals of approximately 4 or approximately 12 weeks were pooled. The CDR3 spans 12 residues. The V gene lost 1 base and the J gene lost 12 bases, with 7 bases spanning the gap. Points on this clone: What it binds is not known.

Profiled with immunoSEQ multiplex PCR; TCRdb holds only in-frame clones, not every one. The table has more than 100,000 clones, roughly 87% seen once. The TCR was taken from an adult who received the AZD1222 COVID-19 vaccine. The chain joins TRBV12-3 or TRBV12-4 to TRBJ1-6; no definite D call. The sequencing used peripheral blood, collected 28 days after the second AZD1222 dose. CDR3 sequence reads: CASSLGTEPLHF. The CDR3 nucleotides are TGTGCCAGCAGTTTAGGGACGGAACCCCTCCACTTT.